This TCR beta chain was profiled in a study of shared clonotypes between healthy human individuals. With respect to this clone: The antigen is not known.

Study-wide points: About 5% of naive CD4 clonotypes were common to several donors.

The CDR3 sequence is 14 residues long. Germline V lookup: CDR1 MNHNY, CDR2 SVGAGI (reference sequence). With 0 bases removed from V and 4 bases from J, the gap between germline ends came to 8 bases. Sequencing used immunoSEQ multiplex PCR; TCRdb keeps in-frame clones, though not all of them. Of about 680,000 clones listed, 73% are singletons. The rearrangement joins TRBV6-6 to TRBJ2-3; D assignment may be TRBD1 or TRBD2 (5 bases each). The source of this sequence is a woman in her twenties or thirties in good health. The sequencing sample was made of memory CD4+ T cells sorted from blood. The subset: CD45RA-negative fraction. The CDR3 region is CASSYSRGADTQYF. The CDR3 DNA follows: TGTGCCAGCAGTTACTCGCGAGGGGCAGATACGCAGTATTTT.